The clone carrying this T cell receptor (beta chain) showed up just once. As yet, its antigen is unknown. This sample was taken from a study of graft-versus-host responses after intestinal transplantation. About the study: The recipients all started with anti-thymocyte globulin induction and then took tacrolimus and steroids for about three years. Whole-study results and caveats: Some patients had graft-donor T cell macrochimerism, and their allografts showed high graft-versus-host to host-versus-graft clonal ratios.

This CDR3 comprises 15 residues. V lost 3 bases and J 4 bases, leaving 15 bases between the germline ends. The germline CDR1 and CDR2 sequences are LNHDA and SQIVND (reference sequence). This table comes from immunoSEQ multiplex PCR, and its TCRdb copy is limited to in-frame clones, with some not included. The repertoire holds some 110,000 clones, with 90% as singletons. The chain links TRBV19 to TRBJ1-2, with TRBD1 as a possible D gene (5 bases). This TCR came from a human donor who received an intestinal transplant. Sample: unstimulated CD4+ T cells sorted from spleen or lymph node cells, taken before intestinal transplant. CDR3 in DNA: TGTGCCAGTAGTATGGGGCAGGGCAACCTCTATGGCTACACCTTC. Amino acids: CASSMGQGNLYGYTF.